This passage covers 23 T cell receptor beta chains from one sample sequenced in a study of response to subunit inactivated influenza vaccine. TCRdb re-called the RT-PCR reads through MiXCR, storing one row per CDR3 protein. The sample records more than 200,000 distinct CDR3 sequences, more than 10% being singletons. The sample in question was non-naive T cells sorted from PBMCs, obtained roughly 2 weeks before vaccination. These receptors came from a man aged 50 or older who received an inactivated influenza vaccine.

This clonotype appeared a few times. The rearrangement links TRBV20-1 to TRBJ2-2; tentatively, D is TRBD2 (6 bases). The CDR3 spans 15 residues. Germline CDR1 reads DFQATT; CDR2 reads SNEGSKA (reference sequence). Trimming cost V 6 bases and J 2 bases, with 16 bases left between them. The CDR3 sequence: CSAKSGLLNTGELFF. CDR3 nucleotides: TGCAGTGCAAAATCGGGACTCTTAAACACCGGGGAGCTGTTTTTT.

This clonotype was seen repeatedly, ten times or more. The V and J genes are TRBV3-1 and TRBJ2-7, with D uncertain. The CDR3 extends over 15 amino acids. CDR1 and CDR2 from the germline V gene are LGHDT and YNNKEL (reference sequence). Trimming took 2 bases from V and 3 from J, leaving 14 bases between them. CDR3 coding DNA: TGTGCCAGCAGCCAATCGGGCAGTGTAAACTACGAGCAGTACTTC. This gives the protein CASSQSGSVNYEQYF.

This clonotype was picked up a small number of times. The CDR3 loop is CASRRRQLHNQPQHF. CDR3 nucleotide sequence: TGTGCCAGCAGGAGGAGACAACTCCACAATCAGCCCCAGCATTTT. The chain uses TRBV6-1 and TRBJ1-5; D remains unclear. The CDR3 length is 15 residues. In germline, CDR1 is MNHNS, CDR2 SASEGT. V was clipped by 6 bases and J by 3 bases, with 15 bases between them.

This clonotype was found once. The chain combines TRBV20-1 with TRBJ2-3; D gene unclear. This CDR3 contains 13 residues. Trimming cost V 5 bases and J 2 bases, with 11 bases left between them. Per germline, CDR1 DFQATT and CDR2 SNEGSKA (reference sequence). The CDR3 bases are TGCAGTGCTCCCCCTCACTCCACAGATACGCAGTATTTT. Translation gives CSAPPHSTDTQYF.

This clonotype was found a few times. This rearrangement joins TRBV7-9 to TRBJ1-5, with D maybe TRBD1 (6 bases). Germline CDR1 and CDR2: SEHNR and FQNEAQ (reference sequence). Trimming shortened V by 5 bases and J by 4 bases, and 24 bases separated the two germline ends. This CDR3 is 18 amino acids long. CDR3 protein: CASSPGRGGGRGNQPQHF. CDR3 coding DNA: TGTGCCAGCAGCCCAGGGCGAGGAGGAGGGAGGGGGAATCAGCCCCAGCATTTT. Complete variable domain (other parts from reference TRBV7-9 and TRBJ1-5): DTGVSQNPRHKITKRGQNVTFRCDPISEHNRLYWYRQTLGQGPEFLTYFQNEAQLEKSRLLSDRFSAERPKGSFSTLEIQRTEQGDSAMYLCASSPGRGGGRGNQPQHFGDGTRLSIL.

Of note for this clonotype: At one boundary the junction diverges from the germline segment, which might be a read error. The chain links TRBV7-8 to TRBJ1-6, with D hard to call. Germline CDR1 is SGHVS and CDR2 is FQNEAQ. The CDR3 length is 15 residues. CDR3 nucleotide sequence: TGTGCCAGCAGCCAACTTAGTGGAGGAAATTCACCCCTCCACTTC. Protein: CASSQLSGGNSPLHF.

This clonotype came up a few times. This chain joins TRBV28 and TRBJ2-1; maybe TRBD2 (7 bases). The CDR3 is 16 residues long. Trimming shortened V by 1 base and J by 4 bases, and 14 bases separated the two germline ends. Germline-derived CDR1 and CDR2 are MDHEN and SYDVKM. In DNA form, the CDR3 reads TGTGCCAGCAGTTTATCTTTTCGGGGGGCATACAATGAGCAGTTCTTC. This codes for CASSLSFRGAYNEQFF. The entire variable domain, with the rest obtained from reference TRBV28 and TRBJ2-1, is as follows: DVKVTQSSRYLVKRTGEKVFLECVQDMDHENMFWYRQDPGLGLRLIYFSYDVKMKEKGDIPEGYSVSREKKERFSLILESASTNQTSMYLCASSLSFRGAYNEQFFGPGTRLTVL.

This clonotype was picked up a small number of times. The V gene is TRBV18, the J gene TRBJ1-6; no definite D call. The CDR3 sequence is 13 residues long. Trimming pared 3 bases from V and 8 bases from J, leaving 8 bases between. Germline V gives CDR1 KGHSH, CDR2 LQKENI. Here the CDR3 reads CASSPILDSPLHF. CDR3 DNA sequence: TGTGCCAGCTCACCGATATTGGATTCACCCCTCCACTTT. The full variable domain, in which reference TRBV18 and TRBJ1-6 provide the parts outside the CDR3, is NAGVMQNPRHLVRRRGQEARLRCSPMKGHSHVYWYRQLPEEGLKFMVYLQKENIIDESGMPKERFSAEFPKEGPSILRIQQVVRGDSAAYFCASSPILDSPLHFGNGTRLTVT.

This clonotype was seen at least ten times. The V call is TRBV7-8, the J call TRBJ2-1, with 8 bases identical to TRBD2. V gave up 2 bases and J gave up 4 bases; unmatched junction bases: 7. This CDR3 contains 16 residues. Germline-derived CDR1 and CDR2 are SGHVS and FQNEAQ. DNA of the CDR3: TGTGCCAGCAGCTTACGGGGCGGGACTAGTTACAATGAGCAGTTCTTC. Translation: CASSLRGGTSYNEQFF.

This clonotype came up many times. This chain uses TRBV16 with TRBJ1-5, with unresolved D. The ends were cut back, 4 bases at V and 2 bases at J, with 9 bases in the middle. The CDR3 contains 14 residues. Germline CDR1 and CDR2: KGHSY and FQNENV. DNA of the CDR3: TGTGCCAGCAGCCCCGGACCCCGCAATCAGCCCCAGCATTTT. Translating gives CASSPGPRNQPQHF.

This clonotype was detected only a few times. This chain links TRBV6-1 with TRBJ1-5; 8 bases line up with TRBD1. Germline V CDR1 and CDR2: MNHNS, SASEGT. The trim removed 8 bases at V and 7 bases at J, leaving 10 bases unmatched. CDR3 length: 14 residues. CDR3 loop: CASGPPQGGQPQHF. The CDR3 nucleotides read TGTGCCAGCGGTCCCCCACAGGGGGGGCAGCCCCAGCATTTT.

This clonotype was seen a handful of times. The gene calls are TRBV7-2 and TRBJ1-5; D is ambiguous. V dropped 1 base and J dropped 10 bases, with 14 bases sitting between them. This CDR3 is 14 amino acids long. Germline CDR1 is SGHTA and CDR2 is FQGNSA. The CDR3 here is CASSLVFTDDPQHF. DNA for the CDR3: TGTGCCAGCAGCTTAGTGTTTACAGACGATCCCCAGCATTTT.

In nucleotides, the CDR3 is TGTGCCAGCAGTCTCGCCGGGGCTTCGATTAACTATGGCTACACCTTC. This codes for CASSLAGASINYGYTF. This chain joins TRBV28 and TRBJ1-2, with a weak D call TRBD1 (5 bases). The V gene lost 5 bases and the J gene lost 1 base, with 17 bases spanning the gap. Per germline, CDR1 MDHEN and CDR2 SYDVKM. The CDR3 has 16 amino acids.

The V gene is TRBV20-1, the J gene TRBJ2-5, with 7 positions matching TRBD1. This CDR3 region has 12 residues. With V trimmed by 6 bases and J by 2 bases, 3 bases remained unmatched. Germline CDR1 DFQATT, CDR2 SNEGSKA (reference sequence). The CDR3, as DNA: TGCAGTGCGCCGGGACAGCAAGAGACCCAGTACTTC. This gives the protein CSAPGQQETQYF.

The chain employs TRBV29-1 and TRBJ1-1; D not certain. V lost 3 bases to trimming and J lost 0 bases, with 8 bases between them. The CDR3 totals 13 residues. CDR1 is SQVTM and CDR2 is ANQGSEA in the germline V gene. In DNA form, the CDR3 reads TGCAGCGTTGATAGCCAACTGAACACTGAAGCTTTCTTT. This codes for CSVDSQLNTEAFF.

In this sample, this clonotype turned up many times. The chain links TRBV24-1 to TRBJ2-1; TRBD1 is a possible D gene (6 bases). Germline V gene data show CDR1 as KGHDR and CDR2 as SFDVKD. The CDR3 is made up of 15 amino acids. Trimming took 4 bases from V and 3 from J, leaving 12 bases between them. CDR3 amino acids: CATSDSRQDYNEQFF. The CDR3 bases are TGTGCCACCAGTGACTCGAGACAGGACTACAATGAGCAGTTCTTC.

The table lists this clonotype with many counts. This rearrangement joins TRBV4-2 to TRBJ1-4; D uncertain. V was clipped by 0 bases and J by 3 bases, with 11 bases between them. The CDR3 runs to 16 residues. CDR1 is LGHNA, CDR2 YNFKEQ, per germline. The CDR3 DNA follows: TGTGCCAGCAGCCAAGAAAGGGCGGGTGCTAATGAAAAACTGTTTTTT. It is translated as CASSQERAGANEKLFF.

This clonotype was recorded at least ten times. This rearrangement joins TRBV11-2 to TRBJ2-3; 12 positions match TRBD2. Germline-derived CDR1 and CDR2 are SGHAT and FQNNGV. The CDR3 covers 16 residues. Trimming cost V 4 bases and J 2 bases; bases outside gene matches: 4. The CDR3 region is CASSSGLAGYTDTQYF. Written as DNA, the CDR3 is TGTGCCAGCAGCTCCGGACTAGCGGGGTACACAGATACGCAGTATTTT.

There are a few counts of this clonotype. The rearrangement uses TRBV10-3 and TRBJ2-2; tentative D call: TRBD2 (7 bases). Germline CDR1 and CDR2: ENHRY and SYGVKD. The germline V and J ends were trimmed by 6 bases and 4 bases, with 9 bases remaining between them. The CDR3 consists of 13 residues. The CDR3 region is CAIRGGATGELFF. The CDR3, as DNA: TGTGCCATCAGGGGGGGGGCCACCGGGGAGCTGTTTTTT.

Only a few counts were recorded for this clonotype. V and J are TRBV20-1 and TRBJ2-7, with a weak D call TRBD2 (5 bases). This CDR3 comprises 15 residues. V gave up 0 bases and J gave up 3 bases, with 15 bases separating them. CDR1 is DFQATT and CDR2 is SNEGSKA in the germline V gene (reference sequence). CDR3 region: CSARDIVRGNYEQYF. CDR3 nucleotides: TGCAGTGCTAGAGATATCGTACGGGGAAACTACGAGCAGTACTTC.

This clonotype was recorded a few times. This CDR3 is CASSSSIRDRSSGANVLTF. The CDR3 coding sequence is TGTGCCAGCAGCTCTTCCATCCGGGACAGAAGCTCTGGGGCCAACGTCCTGACTTTC. The V and J genes are TRBV11-2 and TRBJ2-6; 7 positions agree with TRBD1. Germline V gene sequence: CDR1 SGHAT, CDR2 FQNNGV. This CDR3 region has 19 residues. V was clipped by 4 bases and J by 0 bases; unmatched bases: 12.

This clonotype showed up just a few times. The rearrangement uses TRBV6-5 and TRBJ2-5, with a tentative D call TRBD1 (5 bases). Germline V CDR1 and CDR2: MNHEY, SVGAGI. V lost 0 bases to trimming and J lost 4 bases, with 18 bases between them. CDR3 length: 17 amino acids. In nucleotides, the CDR3 is TGTGCCAGCAGTTACTCCACCCGCGTCAGGGATATAGAGACCCAGTACTTC. It yields the protein CASSYSTRVRDIETQYF.

On this clonotype: This may come from a read error, since a much larger clone is one base off. The chain couples TRBV9 to TRBJ2-7, with D possibly matching TRBD1 (6 bases). The germline V gene has CDR1 SGDLS and CDR2 YYNGEE. V was cut by 4 bases and J by 6 bases, with 14 bases left in between. The CDR3 is 13 residues long. The CDR3 protein is CASSLCPTGEQYF. The CDR3 nucleotides are TGTGCCAGCAGCCTCTGCCCGACAGGCGAGCAGTACTTC.